One sample yielded the 19 T cell receptor beta chains listed below, sequenced in a study of T-cell memory formation after mild COVID-19. TCRdb re-analysed the 5' RACE reads in MiXCR, keeping a single row per CDR3 protein. Of roughly 350,000 distinct CDR3 sequences listed, 28% are singletons. Sequenced input: PBMCs or a T cell subset sorted from them (not recorded which). These receptors came from an adult woman who had mild COVID-19 (a few samples of this study predate the infection). Cell type and time point are not known.

The chain employs TRBV12-3 or TRBV12-4 and TRBJ1-1; possibly TRBD1 for D (5 bases). This CDR3 is 14 amino acids long. Between the trimmed V and J ends, which lost 5 bases and 1 base, there was a span of 11 bases. In DNA, the CDR3 is TGTGCCAGCAGTCCGGGACGGCAGAACACTGAAGCTTTCTTT. This translates into CASSPGRQNTEAFF.

This clonotype was seen more than once but under ten times. The V and J genes are TRBV12-3 or TRBV12-4 and TRBJ2-7; D is ambiguous. The CDR3 is 16 residues long. Between the trimmed V and J ends, which lost 4 bases and 1 base, there was a span of 17 bases. The CDR3, as DNA: TGTGCCAGCAGTTCGGTTGGCGGCAGTGGGTCCTACGAGCAGTACTTC. Its protein is CASSSVGGSGSYEQYF.

This clonotype occurred many times. V and J are TRBV3-1 and TRBJ1-1, with D possibly being TRBD1 (5 bases). This CDR3 spans 13 amino acids. Trimming shortened V by 2 bases and J by 10 bases, and 14 bases separated the two germline ends. Germline loops: CDR1 LGHDT, CDR2 YNNKEL (reference sequence). CDR3 region: CASSQTGGAGAFF. The CDR3 DNA reads TGTGCCAGCAGCCAAACGGGAGGGGCAGGAGCTTTCTTT.

DNA for the CDR3: TGTGCCAGCAGTGAAGTAAGGGCTCCTAATTCACCCCTCCACTTT. Protein product: CASSEVRAPNSPLHF. V gene TRBV2 combines with J gene TRBJ1-6; D is unclear. The CDR3 length is 15 residues. The germline V gene encodes CDR1 SNHLY and CDR2 FYNNEI. The V end lost 1 base, the J end lost 6 bases, and 10 bases lay between the germline ends.

This clonotype was counted only a few times. V and J are TRBV2 and TRBJ1-2, with D possibly matching TRBD1 (6 bases). The germline V gene has CDR1 SNHLY and CDR2 FYNNEI. Trimming left V 5 bases short and J 6 bases short, with 19 bases between. The CDR3 has 15 residues. The CDR3 protein is CASSPLITGLNGYTF. The CDR3 bases are TGTGCCAGCAGTCCTCTTATAACAGGGCTAAATGGCTACACCTTC.

This chain links TRBV7-6 with TRBJ2-4; 8 bases agree with TRBD1. Germline lookup yields CDR1 SGHVS and CDR2 FNYEAQ. The CDR3 has 15 amino acids. V lost 2 bases to trimming and J lost 8 bases; unmatched junction nucleotides: 8. CDR3 DNA sequence: TGTGCCAGCAGCTTATGGGCAGGGGGCACGGACATTCAGTACTTC. Protein product: CASSLWAGGTDIQYF.

Here the CDR3 DNA reads TGTGCCAGCTCACCACTCCCACCCGGGGACAATGAGCAGTTCTTC. This codes for CASSPLPPGDNEQFF. The chain recombines TRBV18 with TRBJ2-1; D is perhaps TRBD2 (5 bases). The CDR3 contains 15 residues. V was pared by 1 base and J by 5 bases, with 12 bases between. CDR1 KGHSH and CDR2 LQKENI come from the germline V gene.

The chain recombines TRBV20-1 with TRBJ2-7; a weak D match, TRBD2 (7 bases). The CDR3 is 18 residues long. The germline CDR1 and CDR2 sequences are DFQATT and SNEGSKA (reference sequence). V dropped 0 bases and J dropped 1 base, with 22 bases sitting between them. The CDR3 sequence is CSARDWWGRGAVSYEQYF. The CDR3 bases are TGCAGTGCTAGAGATTGGTGGGGCCGGGGGGCGGTATCCTACGAGCAGTACTTC.

This chain joins TRBV5-1 and TRBJ2-1, with TRBD1 matching over 10 bases. The germline V gene has CDR1 SGHRS and CDR2 YFSETQ. This CDR3 spans 15 amino acids. V shed 0 bases, J shed 8 bases, and the junction held 5 bases outside the gene matches. Here the CDR3 reads CASSLADRGLDEQFF. CDR3 bases: TGCGCCAGCAGCTTGGCCGACAGGGGGCTCGATGAGCAGTTCTTC.

This clonotype was seen a handful of times. The genes are TRBV23-1 and TRBJ2-6; TRBD2 is a possible D gene (6 bases). TRBV23-1 is classed as an ORF, of uncertain function. Trimming removed 4 bases at V and 4 bases at J, with 17 bases between. This CDR3 comprises 17 residues. The CDR3 loop is CASSPLTGELGANVLTF. The CDR3 DNA reads as TGCGCCAGCAGTCCCCTGACGGGGGAGTTAGGGGCCAACGTCCTGACTTTC.

For this clonotype: A much larger clone differs by one base, so this may be a read error. The chain couples TRBV5-1 to TRBJ1-1; a weak D match, TRBD1 (5 bases). Per the germline V gene, CDR1 is SGHRS and CDR2 is YFSETQ. Between the trimmed V and J ends, which lost 0 bases and 3 bases, there was a span of 9 bases. The CDR3 is made up of 14 amino acids. The CDR3 region has the DNA TGCGCCAGCAGCTTGGACAGGTTGGACACTGAAGCTTTCTTT. It codes for CASSLDRLDTEAFF.

The chain is built from TRBV5-1 and TRBJ2-1, with D possibly being TRBD1 or TRBD2 (5 bases each). V dropped 0 bases and J dropped 4 bases, with 11 bases sitting between them. The CDR3 extends over 15 amino acids. The V gene's germline CDR1 is SGHRS and CDR2 YFSETQ. The CDR3 spells CASSLDGTPYNEQFF. The CDR3 region has the DNA TGCGCCAGCAGCTTGGATGGGACCCCTTACAATGAGCAGTTCTTC.

V and J are TRBV27 and TRBJ1-1; 7 bases agree with TRBD1. CDR3 length: 15 amino acids. V was clipped by 3 bases and J by 5 bases; unmatched bases: 9. Germline CDR1 and CDR2: MNHEY and SMNVEV (reference sequence). The CDR3 nucleotides read TGTGCCAGCAGTTTGAGACAGGGAATCGGGACTGAAGCTTTCTTT. Translating it yields CASSLRQGIGTEAFF.

This clonotype was seen a few times. This chain joins TRBV15 and TRBJ2-7; 9 nucleotides align to TRBD2. V gave up 0 bases and J gave up 0 bases; unmatched junction bases: 6. The CDR3 extends over 17 amino acids. CDR1 and CDR2 from the germline V gene are LNHNV and YYDKDF (reference sequence). The CDR3 coding sequence is TGTGCCACCAGCAGAGAGGCTAGCGGGGCCCTCTCCTACGAGCAGTACTTC. Protein product: CATSREASGALSYEQYF.

The chain is built from TRBV7-2 and TRBJ2-5, with a tentative D call TRBD2 (6 bases). Germline-derived CDR1 and CDR2 are SGHTA and FQGNSA. V lost 7 bases and J lost 3, with 15 bases in between. The CDR3 length is 14 residues. The CDR3 reads CASNWGGGEETQYF. The CDR3 DNA follows: TGTGCCAGCAACTGGGGTGGCGGGGAAGAGACCCAGTACTTC.

This CDR3 reads CAWSVMGGNQPQHF. In DNA, the CDR3 is TGTGCCTGGAGTGTGATGGGGGGGAATCAGCCCCAGCATTTT. This sequence joins TRBV30 and TRBJ1-5; tentative D call: TRBD1 (5 bases). Between the trimmed V and J ends, which lost 0 bases and 4 bases, there was a span of 10 bases. Germline assignment: CDR1 GTSNPN and CDR2 SVGIG (reference sequence). The CDR3 has 14 amino acids.

This clonotype was observed many times. This chain connects TRBV5-1 to TRBJ1-1; D possibly corresponds to TRBD1 (5 bases). The CDR3 has 14 residues. CDR1 is SGHRS and CDR2 is YFSETQ in the germline V gene. V was shortened by 4 bases and J by 1 base, with 11 bases between the two germline ends. In DNA, the CDR3 is TGCGCCAGCAGCCTGGGGCAGGCGAACACTGAAGCTTTCTTT. Residues: CASSLGQANTEAFF.

On this clonotype itself: The CDR3 does not end in the conserved phenylalanine or tryptophan, so this is likely a read error. The chain carries TRBV5-6 and TRBJ2-1; the D gene could be TRBD1 or TRBD2 (5 bases each). The CDR3 totals 12 residues. CDR1 is SGHDT and CDR2 is YYEEEE in the germline V gene. The CDR3 nucleotides are TGTGCCAGCAACTTGAGGGGCAATGAGCAGTTCTTA. This sequence encodes CASNLRGNEQFL.

The chain recombines TRBV2 with TRBJ2-2; D gene unclear. CDR3 length equals 14 residues. Germline values: CDR1 SNHLY, CDR2 FYNNEI. Trimming took 3 bases from V and 1 from J, leaving 6 bases between them. The CDR3 coding sequence is TGTGCCAGCAGTGAGGAAGTGAACACCGGGGAGCTGTTTTTT. Its translation is CASSEEVNTGELFF.